Listed here are 25 T cell receptor beta chains from one sample, sequenced in a study of blood T cell repertoires in COVID-19. Generated by immunoSEQ multiplex PCR, the TCRdb table keeps only in-frame clones and is missing some. This table holds a few hundred thousand clones, around 90% found once. Sequencing input: PBMCs or T cells enriched from blood (not recorded which). The receptor set was obtained from a man under 40 who had recovered from COVID-19.

This chain links TRBV30 with TRBJ1-6, with D possibly TRBD1 on 6 matching bases. V was clipped by 7 bases and J by 6 bases, with 19 bases between them. The CDR3 covers 15 residues. CDR1 and CDR2 from the germline V gene are GTSNPN and SVGIG (reference sequence). The CDR3 protein is CALINRDKINSPLHF. In DNA, the CDR3 is TGTGCCTTAATCAATAGGGACAAAATTAATTCACCCCTCCACTTT.

The J gene is TRBJ2-2, the V gene TRBV10-3; 9 bases are a match to TRBD1. The ends lost 3 bases at V and 1 base at J; junction bases unmatched: 9. Germline-derived CDR1 and CDR2 are ENHRY and SYGVKD. The CDR3 extends over 18 amino acids. This CDR3 is CAISDGFWDRENTGELFF. The DNA for the CDR3 is TGTGCCATCAGTGATGGTTTCTGGGACAGGGAGAACACCGGGGAGCTGTTTTTT.

This chain joins TRBV7-2 and TRBJ1-2; D perhaps matches TRBD1 (5 bases). CDR1 and CDR2 from the germline V gene are SGHTA and FQGNSA. The CDR3 covers 13 residues. Between the trimmed V and J ends, which lost 5 bases and 6 bases, there was a span of 13 bases. CDR3 loop: CASSLTGIDGYTF. CDR3 DNA: TGTGCCAGCAGCCTCACAGGAATCGATGGCTACACCTTC.

The chain's CDR3 is CASSSWSTGLQVYGYTF. Here the CDR3 DNA reads TGTGCCAGCAGCTCCTGGAGTACAGGTCTTCAAGTATATGGCTACACCTTC. This rearrangement joins TRBV5-4 to TRBJ1-2, with D tentatively TRBD1 (5 bases). The CDR3 is 17 amino acids. Looked up from germline, CDR1 is SGHNT and CDR2 is YYREEE (reference sequence). V lost 3 bases, J lost 5 bases, and 23 bases lay in between.

The gene calls are TRBV5-6 and TRBJ1-5; 9 bases map to TRBD1. This CDR3 has 17 residues. In germline, CDR1 is SGHDT, CDR2 YYEEEE. The ends lost 1 base at V and 4 bases at J; junction bases unmatched: 9. CDR3 loop: CASSLFRRGQGNQPQHF. DNA of the CDR3: TGTGCCAGCAGCTTGTTTAGGAGGGGACAGGGAAATCAGCCCCAGCATTTT. The full variable domain, rest sourced from reference TRBV5-6 and TRBJ1-5, is DAGVTQSPTHLIKTRGQQVTLRCSPKSGHDTVSWYQQALGQGPQFIFQYYEEEERQRGNFPDRFSGHQFPNYSSELNVNALLLGDSALYLCASSLFRRGQGNQPQHFGDGTRLSIL.

The gene calls are TRBV7-6 and TRBJ1-1, with D possibly being TRBD1 (6 bases). Looked up from germline, CDR1 is SGHVS and CDR2 is FNYEAQ. The CDR3 sequence is 13 residues long. V shed 2 bases and J shed 4 bases, with 8 bases lying between them. CDR3 DNA: TGTGCCAGCAGCTTAACCAGGGGCACTGAAGCTTTCTTT. Translated: CASSLTRGTEAFF.

The chain uses TRBV5-1 and TRBJ1-2; 9 nucleotides align to TRBD1. J lost 5 bases, V lost 2 bases, and 1 base had no gene match. The CDR3 runs to 13 residues. Germline values: CDR1 SGHRS, CDR2 YFSETQ. CDR3 loop: CASSFGQGYGYTF. The CDR3 nucleotides read TGCGCCAGCAGCTTTGGACAGGGGTATGGCTACACCTTC. The whole variable domain, filled in from reference TRBV5-1 and TRBJ1-2, reads KAGVTQTPRYLIKTRGQQVTLSCSPISGHRSVSWYQQTPGQGLQFLFEYFSETQRNKGNFPGRFSGRQFSNSRSEMNVSTLELGDSALYLCASSFGQGYGYTFGSGTRLTVV.

This clone was observed a few times. The rearrangement links TRBV7-2 to TRBJ1-1; 12 nucleotides line up with TRBD1. V lost 1 base to trimming and J lost 4 bases; unmatched junction nucleotides: 1. CDR1 and CDR2 (germline): SGHTA, FQGNSA. The CDR3 has 15 residues. The CDR3 bases are TGTGCCAGCAGCTTAGAGGGACAGGGGGCCACTGAAGCTTTCTTT. Residues: CASSLEGQGATEAFF.

To note about this clone: Additional DNA sequences in this sample encode the identical CDR3. V and J are TRBV9 and TRBJ2-7; 9 bases agree with TRBD1. V shed 2 bases, J shed 2 bases, and the junction held 2 bases outside the gene matches. Germline CDR1 reads SGDLS; CDR2 reads YYNGEE. CDR3 size: 14 residues. The CDR3 is CASSVGQGTYEQYF. The DNA of the CDR3 is TGTGCCAGCAGCGTGGGACAGGGTACCTACGAGCAGTACTTC.

The V gene is TRBV24-1, the J gene TRBJ1-2; D gene uncertain. Trimming stripped 4 bases from V and 3 bases from J, with 5 bases between. The germline V gene has CDR1 KGHDR and CDR2 SFDVKD. The CDR3 totals 12 residues. CDR3 loop: CATSDIYYGYTF. DNA for the CDR3: TGTGCCACCAGTGACATTTACTATGGCTACACCTTC.

The rearrangement links TRBV6-4 to TRBJ2-1; 9 bases are shared with TRBD1. Trimming removed 3 bases from V and 6 bases from J; junction bases left unmatched: 9. CDR3 length: 16 amino acids. Germline V gives CDR1 MRHNA, CDR2 SNTAGT. Here the CDR3 reads CASSDAGTGTINEQFF. The CDR3 DNA is TGTGCCAGCAGTGATGCCGGGACAGGGACCATCAATGAGCAGTTCTTC.

The CDR3 DNA reads TGTGCCAGCAGCTTATCCCGGGGACTAGCGGGAGTGAACACCGGGGAGCTGTTTTTT. Protein sequence: CASSLSRGLAGVNTGELFF. The chain carries TRBV11-2 and TRBJ2-2, with 14 bases matching TRBD2. Germline V lookup: CDR1 SGHAT, CDR2 FQNNGV. The CDR3 totals 19 residues. V trimming: 2 bases; J trimming: 1 base; junction bases outside the gene matches: 6.

The sample holds one count of this clone. The chain employs TRBV6-6 and TRBJ1-3, with 8 bases identical to TRBD1. Germline loops: CDR1 MNHNY, CDR2 SVGAGI (reference sequence). J gave up 0 bases and V 2 bases, and 3 bases lay outside the gene matches. This CDR3 has 16 amino acids. CDR3 sequence: CASSYHTGGSGNTIYF. CDR3 bases: TGTGCCAGCAGTTACCATACAGGGGGCTCTGGAAACACCATATATTTT.

This clone was counted once. The chain links TRBV11-2 to TRBJ2-7, with 9 bases identical to TRBD1. CDR3 size: 16 residues. The trim removed 0 bases at V and 4 bases at J, leaving 7 bases unmatched. Germline V gene data show CDR1 as SGHAT and CDR2 as FQNNGV. CDR3 sequence: CASSLEATGQGYEQYF. The CDR3 DNA follows: TGTGCCAGCAGCTTAGAGGCTACTGGACAGGGGTACGAGCAGTACTTC.

The genes are TRBV29-1 and TRBJ2-1, with D hard to call. V was cut by 2 bases and J by 3 bases, with 8 bases left in between. Germline CDR1 SQVTM, CDR2 ANQGSEA. CDR3 size: 13 residues. The CDR3 DNA follows: TGCAGCGTTGAAACGTCAGACTACAATGAGCAGTTCTTC. Amino acids: CSVETSDYNEQFF.

CDR3 amino acids: CASSPTSGIDEQFF. Here the CDR3 DNA reads TGTGCCAGCAGCCCAACTAGCGGGATCGATGAGCAGTTCTTC. This rearrangement joins TRBV11-3 to TRBJ2-1; 10 bases map to TRBD2. The CDR3 is 14 residues long. Unmatched junction bases numbered 6, after V lost 5 bases and J lost 8 bases. CDR1 is SGHNT, CDR2 YENEEA, per germline.

The chain links TRBV6-5 to TRBJ2-7, with TRBD2 as a possible D gene (6 bases). V was shortened by 6 bases and J by 3 bases, with 18 bases between the two germline ends. Germline V CDR1 and CDR2: MNHEY, SVGAGI. The length of the CDR3 is 15 residues. The CDR3: CASRETGTPLYEQYF. CDR3 bases: TGTGCCAGCAGAGAGACCGGGACTCCTCTCTACGAGCAGTACTTC.

This rearrangement joins TRBV13 to TRBJ2-1, with 14 bases lining up with TRBD2. The CDR3 length is 18 residues. Germline CDR1 PRHDT, CDR2 FYEKMQ (reference sequence). V lost 4 bases to trimming and J lost 1 base; unmatched junction nucleotides: 6. The CDR3: CASSWGLAGAVSYNEQFF. CDR3 bases: TGTGCCAGCAGCTGGGGACTAGCGGGGGCGGTTTCCTACAATGAGCAGTTCTTC.

The gene calls are TRBV6-5 and TRBJ2-3; 8 nucleotides agree with TRBD1. The CDR3 consists of 14 residues. Germline loops: CDR1 MNHEY, CDR2 SVGAGI. V was pared by 7 bases and J by 6 bases, with 9 bases of the junction left unmatched. CDR3 amino acids: CASTQGAGRDTQYF. The CDR3 DNA reads as TGTGCCAGCACTCAGGGGGCCGGTAGGGATACGCAGTATTTT.

The rearrangement links TRBV3-1 (or the pseudogene TRBV3-2) to TRBJ1-3, with D hard to call. With 3 bases removed from V and 1 base from J, the gap between germline ends came to 10 bases. This CDR3 has 15 residues. In germline, CDR1 is LGHDT, CDR2 YNNKEL (reference sequence). The CDR3 loop is CASSQNQVSGNTIYF. For the CDR3, the DNA is TGTGCCAGCAGCCAGAACCAGGTGTCTGGAAACACCATATATTTT.

The chain recombines TRBV5-1 with TRBJ2-2; 10 bases agree with TRBD2. CDR3 size: 15 residues. V lost 2 bases to trimming and J lost 7 bases; unmatched junction nucleotides: 5. CDR1 SGHRS and CDR2 YFSETQ come from the germline V gene. CDR3 in amino acids: CASSFASGRGGELFF. CDR3 DNA sequence: TGCGCCAGCAGCTTTGCTAGCGGGAGAGGCGGGGAGCTGTTTTTT.

The CDR3 here is CASSYLSLGYTF. The CDR3 bases are TGTGCCAGCAGTTACCTCAGTCTTGGCTACACCTTC. The rearrangement uses TRBV6-2 or TRBV6-3 and TRBJ1-2, with no clear D. V was cut by 2 bases and J by 7 bases, with 8 bases left in between. Per the germline V gene, CDR1 is MNHEY and CDR2 is SVGEGT. This CDR3 region has 12 residues.

V gene TRBV4-1 combines with J gene TRBJ2-2; 10 bases agree with TRBD1. The CDR3 sequence is 16 residues long. Unmatched junction bases numbered 3, after V lost 4 bases and J lost 1 base. Germline-derived CDR1 and CDR2 are MGHRA and YSYEKL. The CDR3 DNA reads TGCGCCAGCAGCCGCCGGACAGGGGGGAACACCGGGGAGCTGTTTTTT. Its protein product is CASSRRTGGNTGELFF.

The DNA for the CDR3 is TGTGCCAGCAGTTCGTGGGCTTATAATTCACCCCTCCACTTT. Amino acid sequence: CASSSWAYNSPLHF. The rearrangement links TRBV27 to TRBJ1-6; D not certain. This CDR3 contains 14 residues. Trimming removed 4 bases from V and 4 bases from J, with 8 bases in between. Germline V gene sequence: CDR1 MNHEY, CDR2 SMNVEV (reference sequence).

Here the CDR3 DNA reads TGTGCCAGCGGGACAGGGTCGATGAGGGGAAACACCATATATTTT. Translating it yields CASGTGSMRGNTIYF. The gene calls are TRBV28 and TRBJ1-3, with 9 bases aligning to TRBD1. Germline trimming cut 8 bases from V and 4 bases from J; bases unmatched to any gene: 9. Germline V gives CDR1 MDHEN, CDR2 SYDVKM. The CDR3 consists of 15 residues.